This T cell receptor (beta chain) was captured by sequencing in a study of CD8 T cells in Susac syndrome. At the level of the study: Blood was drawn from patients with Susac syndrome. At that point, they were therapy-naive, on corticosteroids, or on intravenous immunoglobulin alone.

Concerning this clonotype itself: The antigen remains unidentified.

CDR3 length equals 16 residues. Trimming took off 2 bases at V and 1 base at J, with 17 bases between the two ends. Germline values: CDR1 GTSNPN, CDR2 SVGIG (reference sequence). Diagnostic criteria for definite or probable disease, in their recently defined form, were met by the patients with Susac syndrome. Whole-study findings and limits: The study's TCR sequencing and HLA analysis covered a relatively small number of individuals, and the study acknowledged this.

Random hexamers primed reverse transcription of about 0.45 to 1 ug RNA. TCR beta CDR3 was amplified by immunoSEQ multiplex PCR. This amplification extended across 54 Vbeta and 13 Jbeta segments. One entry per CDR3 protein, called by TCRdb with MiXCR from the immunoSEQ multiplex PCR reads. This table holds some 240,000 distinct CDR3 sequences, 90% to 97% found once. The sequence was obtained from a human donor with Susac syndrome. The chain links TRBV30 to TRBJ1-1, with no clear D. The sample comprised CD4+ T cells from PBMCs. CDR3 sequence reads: CAWSPLLREENTEAFF. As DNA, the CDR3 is TGTGCCTGGAGTCCCCTTCTCCGGGAAGAGAACACTGAAGCTTTCTTT.